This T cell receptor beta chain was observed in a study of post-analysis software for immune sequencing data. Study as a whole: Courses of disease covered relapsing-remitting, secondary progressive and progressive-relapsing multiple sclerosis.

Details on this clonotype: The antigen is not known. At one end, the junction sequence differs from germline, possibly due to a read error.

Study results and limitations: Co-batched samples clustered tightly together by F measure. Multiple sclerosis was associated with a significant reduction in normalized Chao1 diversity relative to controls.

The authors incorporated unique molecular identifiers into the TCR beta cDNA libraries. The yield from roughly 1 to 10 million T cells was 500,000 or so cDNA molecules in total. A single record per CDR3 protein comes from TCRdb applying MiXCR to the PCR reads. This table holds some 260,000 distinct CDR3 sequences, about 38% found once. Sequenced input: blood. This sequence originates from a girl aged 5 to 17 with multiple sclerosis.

The CDR3 coding sequence is TGTGCCAGCAGTTACGGTGGGAATTCGGCCGGAAACACCAGATATTTT. Its protein is CASSYGGNSAGNTRYF. The V gene is TRBV6-6, the J gene TRBJ1-3; unclear D gene. Germline lookup yields CDR1 MNHNY and CDR2 SVGAGI (reference sequence). The CDR3 runs to 16 residues.